This T cell receptor (beta chain) came from a study of CD8+ T cells in alopecia areata. Whole-study context: Among treated patients, oral tofacitinib was administered at 5 to 10 mg twice daily.

As regards this clone: Its target is not known.

Extraction of RNA preceded its reverse transcription into cDNA, which served as the sequencing template. Profiling relied on immunoSEQ multiplex PCR, and the TCRdb table lists in-frame clones only, not all of them. The sample carries 90,000 to 150,000 clones, less than 45% recorded once. The CDR3 length is 15 residues. V lost 6 bases, J lost 8 bases, and 13 bases stayed unmatched. In germline, CDR1 is MNHEY, CDR2 SVGAGI. General study results and limits: Clonality in lesional scalp, especially alopecia totalis/universalis, exceeded that of normal scalp.

Sorting separated CD4+ and CD8+ T cells out of PBMCs. The chain joins TRBV6-5 to TRBJ2-4, with 7 bases lining up with TRBD2. This TCR derives from a human donor with alopecia areata. Material: CD4+ T cells sorted from blood. CDR3 sequence reads: CASSPEWDRGDIQYF. The CDR3 DNA follows: TGTGCCAGCAGCCCCGAGTGGGATCGGGGGGACATTCAGTACTTC.